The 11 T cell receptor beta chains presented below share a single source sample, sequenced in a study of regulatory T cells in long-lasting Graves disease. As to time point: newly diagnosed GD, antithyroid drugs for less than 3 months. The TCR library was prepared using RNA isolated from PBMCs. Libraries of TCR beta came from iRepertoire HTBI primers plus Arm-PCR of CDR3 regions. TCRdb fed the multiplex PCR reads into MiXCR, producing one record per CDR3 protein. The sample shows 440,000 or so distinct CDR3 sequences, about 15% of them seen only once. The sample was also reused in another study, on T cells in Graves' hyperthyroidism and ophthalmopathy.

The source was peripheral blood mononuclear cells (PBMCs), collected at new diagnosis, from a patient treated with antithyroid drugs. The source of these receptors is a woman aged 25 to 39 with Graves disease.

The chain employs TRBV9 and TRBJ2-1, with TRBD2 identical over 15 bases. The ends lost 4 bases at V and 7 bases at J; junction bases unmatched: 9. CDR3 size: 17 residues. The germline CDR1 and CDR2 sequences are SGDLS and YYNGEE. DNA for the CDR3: TGTGCCAGCAGCCCACCGCGGACTAGCGGGAGGGTAAATGAGCAGTTCTTC. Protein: CASSPPRTSGRVNEQFF.

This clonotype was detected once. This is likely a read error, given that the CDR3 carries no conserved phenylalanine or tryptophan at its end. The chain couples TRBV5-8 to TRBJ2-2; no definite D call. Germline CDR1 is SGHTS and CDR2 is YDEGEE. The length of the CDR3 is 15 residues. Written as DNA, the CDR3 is TGCGCCAGCAGCCTAGACTCGGCGGTCACCGGGGAGCTGTTTCTT. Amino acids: CASSLDSAVTGELFL.

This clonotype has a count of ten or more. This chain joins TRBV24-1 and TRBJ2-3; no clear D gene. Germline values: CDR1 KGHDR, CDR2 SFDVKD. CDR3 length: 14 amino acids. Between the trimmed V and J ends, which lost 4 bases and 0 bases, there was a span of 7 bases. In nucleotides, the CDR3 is TGTGCCACCAGTGAGCATGGAAGCACAGATACGCAGTATTTT. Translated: CATSEHGSTDTQYF.

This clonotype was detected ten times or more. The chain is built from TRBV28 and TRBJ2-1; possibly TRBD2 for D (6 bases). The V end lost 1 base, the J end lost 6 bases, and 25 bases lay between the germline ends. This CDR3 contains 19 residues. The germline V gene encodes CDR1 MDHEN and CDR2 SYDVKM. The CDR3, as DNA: TGTGCCAGCAGTTTATCTACTTCGTGGCGGCTCCGCGGGGTCAATGAGCAGTTCTTC. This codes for CASSLSTSWRLRGVNEQFF.

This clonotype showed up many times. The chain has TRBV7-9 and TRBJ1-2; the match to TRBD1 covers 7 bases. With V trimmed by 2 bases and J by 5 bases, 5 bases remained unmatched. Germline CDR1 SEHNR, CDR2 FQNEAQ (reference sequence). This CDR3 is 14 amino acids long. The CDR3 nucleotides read TGTGCCAGCAGCTTACAGACAGGGACATATGGCTACACCTTC. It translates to CASSLQTGTYGYTF.

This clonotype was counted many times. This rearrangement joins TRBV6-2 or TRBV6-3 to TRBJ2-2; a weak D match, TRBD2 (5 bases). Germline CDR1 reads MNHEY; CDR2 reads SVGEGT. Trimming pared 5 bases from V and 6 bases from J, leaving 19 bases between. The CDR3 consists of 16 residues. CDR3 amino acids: CASSDIWRRVSGELFF. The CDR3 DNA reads TGTGCCAGCAGTGACATCTGGAGGCGGGTCTCCGGGGAGCTGTTTTTT.

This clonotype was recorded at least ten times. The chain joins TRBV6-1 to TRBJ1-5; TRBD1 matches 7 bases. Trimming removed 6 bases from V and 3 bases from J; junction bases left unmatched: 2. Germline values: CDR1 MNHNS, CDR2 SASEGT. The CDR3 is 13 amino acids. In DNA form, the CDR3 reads TGTGCCAGCAGCGGGACAGCCAATCAGCCCCAGCATTTT. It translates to CASSGTANQPQHF.

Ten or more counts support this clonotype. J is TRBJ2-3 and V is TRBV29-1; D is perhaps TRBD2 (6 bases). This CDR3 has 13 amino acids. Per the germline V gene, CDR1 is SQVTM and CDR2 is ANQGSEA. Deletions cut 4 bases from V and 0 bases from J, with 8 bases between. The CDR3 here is CSVGAGSTDTQYF. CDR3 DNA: TGCAGCGTTGGGGCGGGGAGCACAGATACGCAGTATTTT.

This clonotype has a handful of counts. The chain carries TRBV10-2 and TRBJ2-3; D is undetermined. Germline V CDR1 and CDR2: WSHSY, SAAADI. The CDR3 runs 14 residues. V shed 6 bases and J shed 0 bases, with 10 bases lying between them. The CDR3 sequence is CASRDDVSTDTQYF. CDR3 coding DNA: TGCGCCAGCAGAGATGACGTTAGCACAGATACGCAGTATTTT.

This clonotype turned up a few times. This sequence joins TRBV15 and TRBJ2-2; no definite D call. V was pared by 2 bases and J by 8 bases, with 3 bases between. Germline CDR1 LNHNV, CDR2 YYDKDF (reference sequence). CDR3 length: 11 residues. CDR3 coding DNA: TGTGCCACCAGCAGATCTGGGGAGCTGTTTTTT. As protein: CATSRSGELFF.

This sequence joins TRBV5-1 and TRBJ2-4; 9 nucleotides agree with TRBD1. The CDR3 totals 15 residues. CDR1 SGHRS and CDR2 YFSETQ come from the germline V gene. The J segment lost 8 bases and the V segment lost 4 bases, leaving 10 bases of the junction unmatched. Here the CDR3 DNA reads TGCGCCAGCAGCAGCACAGGGGGCCCGGCGGACATTCAGTACTTC. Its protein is CASSSTGGPADIQYF.